This T cell receptor beta chain was sequenced in a study of blood T cell repertoires in COVID-19. Turning to the study itself: The United States, Italy and Spain provided the acute and convalescent COVID-19 samples. PBMCs, B-cell-depleted T cells, or T cells provided the cDNA or gDNA that made up the material.

Enrollment of patients from Seattle took place during active infection, with longitudinal follow-up. Germline CDR1 reads KGHDR; CDR2 reads SFDVKD. The V gene lost 2 bases and the J gene lost 4 bases, with 11 bases spanning the gap. This CDR3 has 15 residues. Per the original methods: Nucleated cell number was recorded as an estimate derived from reference gene primer amplification. The repertoire was sequenced with immunoSEQ multiplex PCR; TCRdb's copy has only in-frame clones and lacks some. The V and J calls and clone size are taken from that table; D and trimming were inferred from the DNA. The sample lists some 500,000 clones, 85% to 90% occurring once.

The gene calls are TRBV24-1 and TRBJ2-1; a possible D gene is TRBD2 (6 bases). The TCR comes from a woman aged 45-65 years with COVID-19, enrolled during active disease. The sequencing sample was made of peripheral blood. CDR3 sequence reads: CATSDSRDWYNEQFF. The CDR3 DNA is TGTGCCACCAGTGATTCCCGGGACTGGTACAATGAGCAGTTCTTC.